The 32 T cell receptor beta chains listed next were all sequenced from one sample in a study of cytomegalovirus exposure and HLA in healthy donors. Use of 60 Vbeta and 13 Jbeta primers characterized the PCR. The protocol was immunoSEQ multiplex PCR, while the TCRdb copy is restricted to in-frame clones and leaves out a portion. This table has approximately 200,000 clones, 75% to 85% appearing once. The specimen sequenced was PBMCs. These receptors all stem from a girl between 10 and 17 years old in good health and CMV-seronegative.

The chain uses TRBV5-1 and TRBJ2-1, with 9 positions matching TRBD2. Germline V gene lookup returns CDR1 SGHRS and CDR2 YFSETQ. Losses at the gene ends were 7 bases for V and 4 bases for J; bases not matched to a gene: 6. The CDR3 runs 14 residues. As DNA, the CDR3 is TGCGCCAGCGCGGGGGGGTTCCTTTACAATGAGCAGTTCTTC. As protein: CASAGGFLYNEQFF. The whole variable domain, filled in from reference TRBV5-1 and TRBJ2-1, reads KAGVTQTPRYLIKTRGQQVTLSCSPISGHRSVSWYQQTPGQGLQFLFEYFSETQRNKGNFPGRFSGRQFSNSRSEMNVSTLELGDSALYLCASAGGFLYNEQFFGPGTRLTVL.

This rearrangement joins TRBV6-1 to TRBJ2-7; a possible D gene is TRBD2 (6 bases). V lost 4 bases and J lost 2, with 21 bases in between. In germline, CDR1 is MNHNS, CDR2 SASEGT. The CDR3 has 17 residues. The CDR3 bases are TGTGCCAGCAGTGGGGGGAGGTGGTCCCAGCGCGCCTACGAGCAGTACTTC. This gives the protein CASSGGRWSQRAYEQYF.

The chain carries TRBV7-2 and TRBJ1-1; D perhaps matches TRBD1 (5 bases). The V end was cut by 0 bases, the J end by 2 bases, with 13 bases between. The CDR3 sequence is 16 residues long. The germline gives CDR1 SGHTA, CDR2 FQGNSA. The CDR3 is CASSLAPTATNTEAFF. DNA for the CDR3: TGTGCCAGCAGCTTAGCGCCGACAGCGACAAACACTGAAGCTTTCTTT.

The CDR3 sequence: CASKSGTALSNQPQHF. CDR3 coding DNA: TGTGCCAGCAAATCCGGGACAGCCCTTAGCAATCAGCCCCAGCATTTT. V usage is TRBV2 and J usage is TRBJ1-5; 7 bases agree with TRBD1. The ends lost 7 bases at V and 0 bases at J; junction bases unmatched: 9. Germline V CDR1 and CDR2: SNHLY, FYNNEI. There are 16 residues in the CDR3.

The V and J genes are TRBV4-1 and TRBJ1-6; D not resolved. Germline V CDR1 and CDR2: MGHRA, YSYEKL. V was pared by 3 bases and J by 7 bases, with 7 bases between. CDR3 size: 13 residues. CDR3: CASSQGGNSPLHF. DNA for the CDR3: TGCGCCAGCAGCCAGGGAGGGAATTCACCCCTCCACTTT.

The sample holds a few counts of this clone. CDR3 nucleotides: TGTGCCAGCAGCTTGGGTTCCGGGGAGACCCAGTACTTC. It is translated as CASSLGSGETQYF. The gene calls are TRBV7-9 and TRBJ2-5; no firm D call. V lost 3 bases and J lost 5, with 10 bases in between. The CDR3 is made up of 13 amino acids. The germline V gene has CDR1 SEHNR and CDR2 FQNEAQ (reference sequence).

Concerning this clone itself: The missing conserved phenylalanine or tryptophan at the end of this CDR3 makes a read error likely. CDR3 DNA sequence: TGTGCCAGCAGTCCAACAGTCTATAGCGGCAATCAGCCCCAGCATGTT. Amino acids: CASSPTVYSGNQPQHV. The chain employs TRBV27 and TRBJ1-5; no clear D gene. The V end was cut by 5 bases, the J end by 2 bases, with 16 bases between. CDR3 length equals 16 residues. The germline gives CDR1 MNHEY, CDR2 SMNVEV (reference sequence).

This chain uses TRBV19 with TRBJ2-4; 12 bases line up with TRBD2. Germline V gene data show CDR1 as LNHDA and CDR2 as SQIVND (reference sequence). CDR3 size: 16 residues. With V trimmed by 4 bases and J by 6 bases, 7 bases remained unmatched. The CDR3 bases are TGTGCCAGTAGTACAACAGCTAGCGGGGGGGTAAACATTCAGTACTTC. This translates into CASSTTASGGVNIQYF.

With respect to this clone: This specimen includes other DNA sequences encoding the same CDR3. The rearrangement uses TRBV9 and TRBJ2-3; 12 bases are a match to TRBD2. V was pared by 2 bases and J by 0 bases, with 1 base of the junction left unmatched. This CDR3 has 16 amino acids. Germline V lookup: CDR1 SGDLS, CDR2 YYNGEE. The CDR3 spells CASSVLAGGSTDTQYF. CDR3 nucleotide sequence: TGTGCCAGCAGCGTCCTAGCGGGGGGGAGCACAGATACGCAGTATTTT.

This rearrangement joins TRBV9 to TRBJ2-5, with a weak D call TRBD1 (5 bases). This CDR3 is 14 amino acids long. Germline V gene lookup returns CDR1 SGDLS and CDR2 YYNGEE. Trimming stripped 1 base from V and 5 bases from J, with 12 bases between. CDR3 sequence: CASSVTAGSETQYF. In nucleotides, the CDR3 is TGTGCCAGCAGCGTAACGGCAGGGTCGGAGACCCAGTACTTC.

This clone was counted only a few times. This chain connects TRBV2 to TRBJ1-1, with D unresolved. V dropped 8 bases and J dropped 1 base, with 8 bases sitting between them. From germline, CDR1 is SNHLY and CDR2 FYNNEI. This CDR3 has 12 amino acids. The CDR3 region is CASLSRNTEAFF. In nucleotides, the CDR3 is TGTGCCAGCTTAAGTAGGAACACTGAAGCTTTCTTT.

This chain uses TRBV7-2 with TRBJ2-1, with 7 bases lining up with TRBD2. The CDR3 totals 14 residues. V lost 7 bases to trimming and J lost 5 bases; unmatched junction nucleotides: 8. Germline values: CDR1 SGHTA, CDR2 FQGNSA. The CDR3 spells CASNPGTTHNEQFF. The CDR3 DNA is TGTGCCAGCAACCCCGGGACTACCCACAATGAGCAGTTCTTC.

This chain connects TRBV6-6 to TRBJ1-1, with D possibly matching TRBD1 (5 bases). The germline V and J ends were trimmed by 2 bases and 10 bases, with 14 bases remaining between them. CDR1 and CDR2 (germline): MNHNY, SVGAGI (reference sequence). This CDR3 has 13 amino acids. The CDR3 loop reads CASSYRQTEAAFF. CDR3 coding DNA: TGTGCCAGCAGTTACCGTCAGACAGAGGCAGCTTTCTTT.

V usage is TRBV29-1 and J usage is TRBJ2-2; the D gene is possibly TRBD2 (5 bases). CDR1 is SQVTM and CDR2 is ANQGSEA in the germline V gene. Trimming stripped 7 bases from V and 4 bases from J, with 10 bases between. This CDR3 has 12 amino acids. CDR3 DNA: TGCAGCGGGCAAGAGGGCACCGGGGAGCTGTTTTTT. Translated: CSGQEGTGELFF.

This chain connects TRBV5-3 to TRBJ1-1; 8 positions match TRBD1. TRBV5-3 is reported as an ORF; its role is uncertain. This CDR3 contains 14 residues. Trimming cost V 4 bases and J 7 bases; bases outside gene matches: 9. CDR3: CARSTTVGQGEAFF. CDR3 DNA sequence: TGTGCCAGAAGCACCACCGTCGGACAGGGTGAAGCTTTCTTT.

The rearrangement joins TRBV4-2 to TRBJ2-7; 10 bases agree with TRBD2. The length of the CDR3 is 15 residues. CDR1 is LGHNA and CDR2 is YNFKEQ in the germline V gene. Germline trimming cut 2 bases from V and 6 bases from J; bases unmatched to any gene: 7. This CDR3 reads CASSQNPGTSVEQYF. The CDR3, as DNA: TGTGCCAGCAGCCAAAATCCCGGGACTAGCGTCGAGCAGTACTTC.

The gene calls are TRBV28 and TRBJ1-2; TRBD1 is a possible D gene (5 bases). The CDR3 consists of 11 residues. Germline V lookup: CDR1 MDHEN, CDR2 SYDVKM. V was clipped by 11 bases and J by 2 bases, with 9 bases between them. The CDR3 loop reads CAAGRNYGYTF. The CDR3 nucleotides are TGTGCCGCGGGACGGAACTATGGCTACACCTTC.

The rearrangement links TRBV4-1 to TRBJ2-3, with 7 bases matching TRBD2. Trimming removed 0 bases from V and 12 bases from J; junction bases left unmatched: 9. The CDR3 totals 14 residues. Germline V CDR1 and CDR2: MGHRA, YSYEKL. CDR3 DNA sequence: TGCGCCAGCAGCCAAGATCTTGGCGGGAGTTACCAGTATTTT. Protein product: CASSQDLGGSYQYF.

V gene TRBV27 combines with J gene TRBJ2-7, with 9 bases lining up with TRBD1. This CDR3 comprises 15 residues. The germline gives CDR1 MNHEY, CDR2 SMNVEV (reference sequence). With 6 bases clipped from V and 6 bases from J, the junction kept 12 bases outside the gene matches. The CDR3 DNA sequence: TGTGCCAGCAGGCCAAACCGGGACAGGGTAGGCGAGCAGTACTTC. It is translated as CASRPNRDRVGEQYF.

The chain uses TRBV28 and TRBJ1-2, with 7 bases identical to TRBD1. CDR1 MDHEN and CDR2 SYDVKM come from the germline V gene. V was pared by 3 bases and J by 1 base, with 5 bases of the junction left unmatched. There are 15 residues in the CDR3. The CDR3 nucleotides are TGTGCCAGCAGTTTCGGGACAGAGCTTAACTATGGCTACACCTTC. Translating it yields CASSFGTELNYGYTF.

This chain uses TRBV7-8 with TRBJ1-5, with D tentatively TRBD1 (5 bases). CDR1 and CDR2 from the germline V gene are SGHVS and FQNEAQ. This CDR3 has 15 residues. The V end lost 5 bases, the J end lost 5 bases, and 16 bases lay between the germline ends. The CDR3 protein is CASSIDSLLDQPQHF. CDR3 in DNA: TGTGCCAGCAGCATCGACAGCCTCCTTGATCAGCCCCAGCATTTT.

The CDR3 bases are TGTGCCAGCAGCTTAGTACGCACAGGGGACAATGAGCAGTTCTTC. The encoded protein is CASSLVRTGDNEQFF. The rearrangement links TRBV7-9 to TRBJ2-1; 7 bases are shared with TRBD1. The CDR3 is made up of 15 amino acids. Germline V lookup: CDR1 SEHNR, CDR2 FQNEAQ (reference sequence). The J segment lost 5 bases and the V segment lost 1 base, leaving 5 bases of the junction unmatched. Full variable domain (missing parts from reference TRBV7-9 and TRBJ2-1): DTGVSQNPRHKITKRGQNVTFRCDPISEHNRLYWYRQTLGQGPEFLTYFQNEAQLEKSRLLSDRFSAERPKGSFSTLEIQRTEQGDSAMYLCASSLVRTGDNEQFFGPGTRLTVL.

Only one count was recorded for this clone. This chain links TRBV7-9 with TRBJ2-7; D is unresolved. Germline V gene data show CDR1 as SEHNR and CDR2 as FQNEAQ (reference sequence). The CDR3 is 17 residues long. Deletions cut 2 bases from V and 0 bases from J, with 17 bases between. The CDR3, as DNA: TGTGCCAGCAGCTTAATACTCCCGGGTACCAGCTCCTACGAGCAGTACTTC. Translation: CASSLILPGTSSYEQYF.

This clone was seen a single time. CDR3 coding DNA: TGTGCCAGCAGCTTAGATAAGGGGCTGGGCTATGGCTACACCTTC. It specifies CASSLDKGLGYGYTF. The chain joins TRBV11-2 to TRBJ1-2; a possible D gene is TRBD1 (5 bases). Germline CDR1 and CDR2: SGHAT and FQNNGV. This CDR3 has 15 residues. V was shortened by 0 bases and J by 4 bases, with 12 bases between the two germline ends.

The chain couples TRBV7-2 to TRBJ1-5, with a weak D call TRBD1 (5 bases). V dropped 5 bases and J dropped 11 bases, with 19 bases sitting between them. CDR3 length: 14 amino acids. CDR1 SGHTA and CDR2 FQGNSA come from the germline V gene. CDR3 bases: TGTGCCAGCAGCCCTGGGACTACCCAGGGCGCCCAGCATTTT. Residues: CASSPGTTQGAQHF. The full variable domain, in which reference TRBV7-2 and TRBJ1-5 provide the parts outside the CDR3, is GAGVSQSPSNKVTEKGKDVELRCDPISGHTALYWYRQSLGQGLEFLIYFQGNSAPDKSGLPSDRFSAERTGGSVSTLTIQRTQQEDSAVYLCASSPGTTQGAQHFGDGTRLSIL.

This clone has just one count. The CDR3 sequence is CSVGGLLGANTEAFF. The CDR3 DNA reads TGCAGCGTTGGAGGGTTGCTGGGGGCGAACACTGAAGCTTTCTTT. V usage is TRBV29-1 and J usage is TRBJ1-1; TRBD1 is a possible D gene (6 bases). The V end was cut by 4 bases, the J end by 1 base, with 16 bases between. The CDR3 spans 15 residues. The germline gives CDR1 SQVTM, CDR2 ANQGSEA.

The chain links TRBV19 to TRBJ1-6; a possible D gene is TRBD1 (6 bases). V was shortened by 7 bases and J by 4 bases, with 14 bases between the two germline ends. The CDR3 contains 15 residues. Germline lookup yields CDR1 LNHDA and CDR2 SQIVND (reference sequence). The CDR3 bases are TGTGCCAGTAACTGGGGGCCGTCTTATAATTCACCCCTCCACTTT. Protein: CASNWGPSYNSPLHF.

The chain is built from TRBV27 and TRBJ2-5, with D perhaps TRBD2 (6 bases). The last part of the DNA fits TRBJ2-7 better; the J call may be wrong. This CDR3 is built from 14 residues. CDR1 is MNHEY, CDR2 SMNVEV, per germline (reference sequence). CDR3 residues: CASTPHGSSYEQYF. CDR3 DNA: TGTGCCAGCACCCCACACGGGAGCTCCTACGAGCAGTACTTC.

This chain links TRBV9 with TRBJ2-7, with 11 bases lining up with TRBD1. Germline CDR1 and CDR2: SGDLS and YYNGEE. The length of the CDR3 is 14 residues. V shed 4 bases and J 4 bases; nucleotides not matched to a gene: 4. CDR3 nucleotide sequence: TGTGCCAGCAGCCTCGGGACAGGGGGATACGAGCAGTACTTC. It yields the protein CASSLGTGGYEQYF.

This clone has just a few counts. The CDR3 loop reads CASRAGTSGYNEQFF. In DNA, the CDR3 is TGTGCCAGCAGGGCGGGGACTAGCGGATACAATGAGCAGTTCTTC. V and J are TRBV6-1 and TRBJ2-1; 11 bases agree with TRBD2. Germline lookup yields CDR1 MNHNS and CDR2 SASEGT. V shed 6 bases, J shed 4 bases, and the junction held 5 bases outside the gene matches. The CDR3 is made up of 15 amino acids.

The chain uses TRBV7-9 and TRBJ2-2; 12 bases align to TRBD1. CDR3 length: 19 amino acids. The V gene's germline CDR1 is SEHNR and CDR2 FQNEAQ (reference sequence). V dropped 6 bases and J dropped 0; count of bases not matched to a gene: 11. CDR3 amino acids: CASRDSGTGGLTNTGELFF. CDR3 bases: TGTGCCAGCAGAGATTCCGGGACAGGGGGCCTTACGAACACCGGGGAGCTGTTTTTT.

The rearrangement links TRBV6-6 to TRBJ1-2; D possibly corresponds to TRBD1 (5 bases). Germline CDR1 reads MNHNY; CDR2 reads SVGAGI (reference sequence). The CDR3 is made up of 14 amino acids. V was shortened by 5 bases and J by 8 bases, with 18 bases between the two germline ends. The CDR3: CASSPQGRQGGYTF. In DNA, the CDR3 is TGTGCCAGCAGTCCCCAGGGCAGGCAGGGCGGCTACACCTTC.